This passage covers 12 T cell receptor beta chains from one sample sequenced in a study of cytomegalovirus exposure and HLA in healthy donors. Primers for the PCR totalled 60 Vbeta and 13 Jbeta. The protocol was immunoSEQ multiplex PCR, while the TCRdb copy is restricted to in-frame clones and leaves out a portion. Of 150,000 to 200,000 clones in the sample, 79% were seen once. Material: PBMCs. These receptors were obtained from a male donor in good health and CMV-seropositive.

The rearrangement links TRBV6-5 to TRBJ1-2, with a possible D match to TRBD1 (6 bases). Germline CDR1 MNHEY, CDR2 SVGAGI. Trimming left V 10 bases short and J 1 base short, with 16 bases between. The CDR3 loop spans 14 amino acids. For the CDR3, the DNA is TGTGCCACCTTTAAGGGGGGGCTTAACTATGGCTACACCTTC. Translating it yields CATFKGGLNYGYTF.

The genes are TRBV10-3 and TRBJ1-1; D may be TRBD1 (6 bases). V was trimmed by 7 bases and J by 3 bases, leaving 18 bases between them. This CDR3 spans 15 amino acids. Per germline, CDR1 ENHRY and CDR2 SYGVKD. CDR3 in DNA: TGTGCCATCATGGGGAACGGGGGGCCCTACACTGAAGCTTTCTTT. This translates into CAIMGNGGPYTEAFF.

The chain links TRBV10-3 to TRBJ2-7, with TRBD1 matching 9 bases. The germline V gene has CDR1 ENHRY and CDR2 SYGVKD. The ends lost 10 bases at V and 4 bases at J; junction bases unmatched: 8. The CDR3 totals 13 residues. Here the CDR3 reads CATGQGGSYEQYF. CDR3 in DNA: TGTGCCACGGGACAGGGTGGAAGTTACGAGCAGTACTTC.

The chain links TRBV11-2 to TRBJ2-1, with TRBD1 identical over 8 bases. Germline V CDR1 and CDR2: SGHAT, FQNNGV. Trimming removed 4 bases from V and 5 bases from J; junction bases left unmatched: 4. The length of the CDR3 is 14 residues. CDR3 sequence: CASSSNRGNNEQFF. CDR3 coding DNA: TGTGCCAGCAGCTCAAACAGGGGGAACAATGAGCAGTTCTTC.

This chain uses TRBV19 with TRBJ2-1; 11 bases map to TRBD2. The CDR3 sequence is 14 residues long. J was trimmed by 9 bases and V by 3 bases; bases with no gene match: 4. Germline V lookup: CDR1 LNHDA, CDR2 SQIVND (reference sequence). CDR3 sequence (DNA): TGTGCCAGTAGTATTCCTAGCGGGAGGAGTGAGCAGTTCTTC. It translates to CASSIPSGRSEQFF.

The chain joins TRBV9 to TRBJ1-1, with 9 bases aligning to TRBD1. Trimming removed 4 bases from V and 0 bases from J; junction bases left unmatched: 4. CDR1 and CDR2 from the germline V gene are SGDLS and YYNGEE. The length of the CDR3 is 15 residues. DNA for the CDR3: TGTGCCAGCAGCCCGGGACAGGGCTTGAACACTGAAGCTTTCTTT. It yields the protein CASSPGQGLNTEAFF.

This clone appeared once. The chain recombines TRBV30 with TRBJ1-6; D gene ambiguous. Trimming removed 4 bases from V and 1 base from J, with 11 bases in between. Germline V gene sequence: CDR1 GTSNPN, CDR2 SVGIG (reference sequence). This CDR3 is 15 amino acids long. CDR3 in amino acids: CAWTGRVSYNSPLHF. The CDR3, as DNA: TGTGCCTGGACCGGGAGGGTGTCCTATAATTCACCCCTCCACTTT. Combining the CDR3 with reference TRBV30 and TRBJ1-6 gives the whole variable domain SQTIHQWPATLVQPVGSPLSLECTVEGTSNPNLYWYRQAAGRGLQLLFYSVGIGQISSEVPQNLSASRPQDRQFILSSKKLLLSDSGFYLCAWTGRVSYNSPLHFGNGTRLTVT.

The rearrangement links TRBV27 to TRBJ2-4; TRBD1 matches at 7 bases. Losses at the gene ends were 5 bases for V and 3 bases for J; bases not matched to a gene: 10. The CDR3 sequence is 16 residues long. CDR1 and CDR2 (germline): MNHEY, SMNVEV (reference sequence). The CDR3 DNA sequence: TGTGCCAGCAGTCCCAAAGGGGGCCTGGGCAAAAACATTCAGTACTTC. Amino acids: CASSPKGGLGKNIQYF.

This rearrangement joins TRBV19 to TRBJ1-3, with unresolved D. The CDR3 is made up of 13 amino acids. The germline V gene has CDR1 LNHDA and CDR2 SQIVND (reference sequence). The V end lost 9 bases, the J end lost 3 bases, and 12 bases lay between the germline ends. The CDR3 sequence: CASSTENGNTIYF. The CDR3 region has the DNA TGTGCCAGCTCTACAGAAAATGGAAACACCATATATTTT.

This chain connects TRBV4-1 to TRBJ1-1, with unresolved D. CDR3 length equals 13 residues. V shed 0 bases and J shed 5 bases, with 7 bases lying between them. Germline assignment: CDR1 MGHRA and CDR2 YSYEKL. CDR3 region: CASSQDPRTEAFF. CDR3 DNA sequence: TGCGCCAGCAGCCAAGATCCGAGGACTGAAGCTTTCTTT.

V gene TRBV7-9 combines with J gene TRBJ1-5; D ambiguous. This CDR3 has 12 residues. V was trimmed by 2 bases and J by 5 bases, leaving 4 bases between them. Per germline, CDR1 SEHNR and CDR2 FQNEAQ (reference sequence). The CDR3 region has the DNA TGTGCCAGCAGCTTACTCGATCAGCCCCAGCATTTT. It translates to CASSLLDQPQHF.

There are a few counts of this clone. V gene TRBV5-6 combines with J gene TRBJ1-1; D is possibly TRBD1 (5 bases). Looked up from germline, CDR1 is SGHDT and CDR2 is YYEEEE. The CDR3 contains 12 residues. The V end was cut by 0 bases, the J end by 7 bases, with 7 bases between. The CDR3 bases are TGTGCCAGCAGCTTGGGGCAGGGTGAAGCTTTCTTT. Its translation is CASSLGQGEAFF.